The clone carrying this T cell receptor beta chain showed up many times. From RNA transcripts, TCR beta CDR3 regions were amplified. A first-round RT-PCR of the TCR CDR3 used the HTBI primer set. TCRdb passed the multiplex PCR reads through MiXCR, listing each CDR3 protein once. The table has 96,000 or so distinct CDR3 sequences, about 51% seen once; the top ten hold 27%. The sample is drawn from a study of T cells in Graves' hyperthyroidism and ophthalmopathy. CDR1 is SGHVS and CDR2 is FQNEAQ in the germline V gene. The CDR3 has 14 amino acids. Trimming removed 2 bases at V and 5 bases at J, with 12 bases between.

The receptor was isolated from a middle-aged woman with Graves' hyperthyroidism. The source material was blood. The rearrangement uses TRBV7-8 and TRBJ2-5; tentatively, D is TRBD1 (6 bases). The CDR3 coding sequence is TGTGCCAGCAGCTTAACAGGGCCGAGGGAGACCCAGTACTTC. It yields the protein CASSLTGPRETQYF.